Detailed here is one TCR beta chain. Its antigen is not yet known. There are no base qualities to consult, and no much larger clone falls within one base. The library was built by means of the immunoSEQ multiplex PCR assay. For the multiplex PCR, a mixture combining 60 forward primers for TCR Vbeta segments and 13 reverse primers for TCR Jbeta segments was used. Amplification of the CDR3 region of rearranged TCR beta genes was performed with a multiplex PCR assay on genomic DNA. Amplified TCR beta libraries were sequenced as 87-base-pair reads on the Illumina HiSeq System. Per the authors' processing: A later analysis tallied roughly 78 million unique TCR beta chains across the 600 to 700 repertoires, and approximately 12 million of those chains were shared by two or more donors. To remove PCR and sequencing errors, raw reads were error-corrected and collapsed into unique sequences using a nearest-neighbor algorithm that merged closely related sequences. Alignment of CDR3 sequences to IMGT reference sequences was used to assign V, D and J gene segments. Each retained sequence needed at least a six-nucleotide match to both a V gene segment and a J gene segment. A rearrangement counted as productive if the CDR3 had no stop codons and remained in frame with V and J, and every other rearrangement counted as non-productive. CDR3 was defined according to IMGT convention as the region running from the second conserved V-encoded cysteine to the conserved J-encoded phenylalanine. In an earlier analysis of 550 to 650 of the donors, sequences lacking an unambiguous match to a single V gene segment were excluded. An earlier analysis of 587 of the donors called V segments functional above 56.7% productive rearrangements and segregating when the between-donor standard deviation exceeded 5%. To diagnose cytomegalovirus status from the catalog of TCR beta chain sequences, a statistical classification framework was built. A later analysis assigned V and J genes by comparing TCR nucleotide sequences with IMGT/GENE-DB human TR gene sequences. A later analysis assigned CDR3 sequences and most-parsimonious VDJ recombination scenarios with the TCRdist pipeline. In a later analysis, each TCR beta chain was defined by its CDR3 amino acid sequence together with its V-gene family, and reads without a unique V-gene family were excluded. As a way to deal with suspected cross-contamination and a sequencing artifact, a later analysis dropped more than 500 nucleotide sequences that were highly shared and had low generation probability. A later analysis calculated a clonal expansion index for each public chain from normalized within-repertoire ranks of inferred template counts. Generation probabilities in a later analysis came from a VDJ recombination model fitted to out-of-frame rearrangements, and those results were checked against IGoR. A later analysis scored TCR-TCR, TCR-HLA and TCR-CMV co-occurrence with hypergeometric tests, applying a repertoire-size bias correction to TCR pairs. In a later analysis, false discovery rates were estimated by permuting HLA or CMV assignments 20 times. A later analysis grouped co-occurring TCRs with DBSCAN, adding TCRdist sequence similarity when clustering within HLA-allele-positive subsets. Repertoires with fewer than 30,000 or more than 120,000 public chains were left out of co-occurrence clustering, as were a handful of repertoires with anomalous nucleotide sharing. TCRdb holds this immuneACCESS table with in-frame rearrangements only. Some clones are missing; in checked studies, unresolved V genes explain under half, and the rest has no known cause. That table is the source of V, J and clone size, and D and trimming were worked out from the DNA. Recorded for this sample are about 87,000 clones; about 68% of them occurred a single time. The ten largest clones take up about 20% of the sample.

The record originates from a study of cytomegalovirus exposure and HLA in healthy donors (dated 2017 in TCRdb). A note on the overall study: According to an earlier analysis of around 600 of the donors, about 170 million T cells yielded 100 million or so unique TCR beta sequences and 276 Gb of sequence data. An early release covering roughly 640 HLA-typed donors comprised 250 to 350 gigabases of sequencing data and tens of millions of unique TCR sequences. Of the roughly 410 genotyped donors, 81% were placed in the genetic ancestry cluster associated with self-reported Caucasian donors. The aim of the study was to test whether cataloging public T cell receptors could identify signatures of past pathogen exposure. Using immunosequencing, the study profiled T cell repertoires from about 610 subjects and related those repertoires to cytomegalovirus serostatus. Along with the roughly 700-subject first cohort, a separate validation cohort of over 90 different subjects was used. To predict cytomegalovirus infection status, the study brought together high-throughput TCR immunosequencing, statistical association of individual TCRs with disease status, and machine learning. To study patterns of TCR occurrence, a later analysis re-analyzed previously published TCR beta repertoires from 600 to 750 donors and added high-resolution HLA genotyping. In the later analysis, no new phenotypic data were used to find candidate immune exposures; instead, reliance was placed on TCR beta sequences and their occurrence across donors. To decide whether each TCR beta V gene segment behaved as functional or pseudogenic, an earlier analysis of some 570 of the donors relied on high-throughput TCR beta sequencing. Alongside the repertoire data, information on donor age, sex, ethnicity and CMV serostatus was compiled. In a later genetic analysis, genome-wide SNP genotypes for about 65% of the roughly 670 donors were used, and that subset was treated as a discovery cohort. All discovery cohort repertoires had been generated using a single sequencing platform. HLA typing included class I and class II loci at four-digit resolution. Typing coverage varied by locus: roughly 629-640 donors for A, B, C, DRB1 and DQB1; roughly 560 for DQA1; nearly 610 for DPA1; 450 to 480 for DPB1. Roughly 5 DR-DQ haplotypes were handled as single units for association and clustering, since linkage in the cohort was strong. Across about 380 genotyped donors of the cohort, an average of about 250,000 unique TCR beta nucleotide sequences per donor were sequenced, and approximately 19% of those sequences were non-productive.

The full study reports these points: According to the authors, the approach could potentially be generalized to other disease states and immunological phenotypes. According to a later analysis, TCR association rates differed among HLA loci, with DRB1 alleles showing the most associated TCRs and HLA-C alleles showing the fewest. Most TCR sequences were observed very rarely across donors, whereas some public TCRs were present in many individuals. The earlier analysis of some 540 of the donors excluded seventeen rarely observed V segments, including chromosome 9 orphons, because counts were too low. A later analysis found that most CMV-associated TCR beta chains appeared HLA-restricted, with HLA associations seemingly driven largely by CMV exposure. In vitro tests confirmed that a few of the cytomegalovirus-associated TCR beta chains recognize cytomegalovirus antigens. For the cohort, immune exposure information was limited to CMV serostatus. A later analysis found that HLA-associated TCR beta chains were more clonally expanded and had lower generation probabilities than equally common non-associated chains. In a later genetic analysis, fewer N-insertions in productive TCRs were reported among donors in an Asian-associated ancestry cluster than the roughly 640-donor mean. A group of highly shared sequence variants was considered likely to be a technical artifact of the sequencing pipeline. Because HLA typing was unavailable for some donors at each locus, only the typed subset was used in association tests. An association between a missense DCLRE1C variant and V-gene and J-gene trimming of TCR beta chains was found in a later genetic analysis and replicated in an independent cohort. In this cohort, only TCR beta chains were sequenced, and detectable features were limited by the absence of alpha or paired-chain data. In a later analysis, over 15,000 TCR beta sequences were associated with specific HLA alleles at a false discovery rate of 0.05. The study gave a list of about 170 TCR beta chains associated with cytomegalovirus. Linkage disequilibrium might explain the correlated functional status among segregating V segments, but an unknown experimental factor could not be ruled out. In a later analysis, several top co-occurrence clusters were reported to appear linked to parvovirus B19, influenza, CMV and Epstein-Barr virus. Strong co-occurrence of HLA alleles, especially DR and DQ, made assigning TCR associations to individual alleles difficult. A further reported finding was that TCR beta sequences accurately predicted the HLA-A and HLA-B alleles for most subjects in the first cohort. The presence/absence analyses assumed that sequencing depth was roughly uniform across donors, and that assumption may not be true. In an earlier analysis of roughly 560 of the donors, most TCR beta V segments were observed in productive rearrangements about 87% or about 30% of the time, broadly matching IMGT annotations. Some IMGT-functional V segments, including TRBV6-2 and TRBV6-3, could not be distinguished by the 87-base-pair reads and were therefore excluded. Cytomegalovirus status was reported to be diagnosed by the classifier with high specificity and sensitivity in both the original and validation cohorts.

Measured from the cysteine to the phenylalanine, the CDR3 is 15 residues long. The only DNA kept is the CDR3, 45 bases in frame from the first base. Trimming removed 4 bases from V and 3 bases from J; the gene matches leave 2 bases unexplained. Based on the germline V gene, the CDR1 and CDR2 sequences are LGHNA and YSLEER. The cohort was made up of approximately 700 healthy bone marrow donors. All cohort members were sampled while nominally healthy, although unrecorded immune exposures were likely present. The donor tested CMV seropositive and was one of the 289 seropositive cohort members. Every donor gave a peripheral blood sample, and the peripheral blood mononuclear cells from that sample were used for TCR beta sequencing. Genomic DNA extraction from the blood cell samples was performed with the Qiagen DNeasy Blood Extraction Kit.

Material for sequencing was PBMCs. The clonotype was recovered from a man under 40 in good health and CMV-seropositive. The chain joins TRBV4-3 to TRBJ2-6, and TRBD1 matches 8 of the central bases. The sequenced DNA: TGCGCCAGCAGCCCACAGGGGGATGGGGCCAACGTCCTGACTTTC. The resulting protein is CASSPQGDGANVLTF.